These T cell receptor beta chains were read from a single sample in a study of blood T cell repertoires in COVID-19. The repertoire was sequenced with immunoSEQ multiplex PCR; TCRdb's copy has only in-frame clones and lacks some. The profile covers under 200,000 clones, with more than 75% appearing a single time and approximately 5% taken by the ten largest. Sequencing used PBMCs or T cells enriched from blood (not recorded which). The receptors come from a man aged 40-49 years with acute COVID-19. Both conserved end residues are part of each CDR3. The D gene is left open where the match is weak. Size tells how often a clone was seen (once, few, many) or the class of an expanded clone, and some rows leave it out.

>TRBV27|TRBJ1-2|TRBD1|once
TGTGCCAGCAGTTTCAGGGGGCATGGCTACACCTTC
CASSFRGHGYTF
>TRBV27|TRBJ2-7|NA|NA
TGTGCCAGCAGTAGGACAGCTACCTACGAGCAGTACTTC
CASSRTATYEQYF
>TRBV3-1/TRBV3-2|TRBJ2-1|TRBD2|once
TGTGCCATACGAACCTCGGGAGGGTTCTTC
CAIRTSGGFF
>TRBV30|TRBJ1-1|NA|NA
TGTGCCTGGAGTGTACACCTAGGATCGAACACTGAAGCTTTCTTT
CAWSVHLGSNTEAFF
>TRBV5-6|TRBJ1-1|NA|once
TGTGCCAGCAGCTTTTCATCCAGGATGATGAACACTGAAGCTTTCTTT
CASSFSSRMMNTEAFF
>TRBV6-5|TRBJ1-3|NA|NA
TGTGCCTCAGGGAGGAAGGACTCTGGAAACACCATATATTTT
CASGRKDSGNTIYF
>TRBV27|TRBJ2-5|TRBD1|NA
TGTGCCAGCAGTATTCACAGGGGGGAAGAGACCCAGTACTTC
CASSIHRGEETQYF
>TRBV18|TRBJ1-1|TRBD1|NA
TGTGCCAGCTCACCCGAACAGGGGGCTCGAACTGAAGCTTTCTTT
CASSPEQGARTEAFF
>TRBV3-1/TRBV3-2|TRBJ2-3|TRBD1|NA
TGTGCCAGCAGCCAATCGGACAGGGAGATCGGTACGCAGTATTTT
CASSQSDREIGTQYF
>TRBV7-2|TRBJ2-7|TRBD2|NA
TGTGCCAGCAGCGGACCCCTAGCGGAATTCTCCTACGAGCAGTACTTC
CASSGPLAEFSYEQYF
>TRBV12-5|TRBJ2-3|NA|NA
TGTGCTAGTGGGCGCGGTGCTAGCACAGATACGCAGTATTTT
CASGRGASTDTQYF
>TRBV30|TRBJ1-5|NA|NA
TGTGCCTGGAGTGGACAGAAGACCACCAATCAGCCCCAGCATTTT
CAWSGQKTTNQPQHF
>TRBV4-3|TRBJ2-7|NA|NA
TGCGCCAGCAGCCAAGTTACATTCAGGGATACCTACGAGCAGTACTTC
CASSQVTFRDTYEQYF
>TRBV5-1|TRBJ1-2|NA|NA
TGCGCCAGCTCGGCAGGGCAGGCGGAGGGGGGCTACACCTTC
CASSAGQAEGGYTF
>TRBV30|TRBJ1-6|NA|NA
TGTGCCTGCAGGACCGGGGGGGCCTCCTCCTATAATTCACCCCTCCACTTT
CACRTGGASSYNSPLHF
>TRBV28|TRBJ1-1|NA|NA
TGTGCCAGCAGTTTTACAGGGAACACTGAAGCTTTCTTT
CASSFTGNTEAFF
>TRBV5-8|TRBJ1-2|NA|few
TGTGCCAGCAGCTTCCGCTATCCGTATGGCTACACCTTC
CASSFRYPYGYTF
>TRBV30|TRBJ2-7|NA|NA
TGTGCCTGGAGTGAGGGGTCCAGGGGAGAGCAGTACTTC
CAWSEGSRGEQYF
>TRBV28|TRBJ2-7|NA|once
TGTGCCAGCAGTTTAGTGCGGTACGAGCAGTACTTC
CASSLVRYEQYF
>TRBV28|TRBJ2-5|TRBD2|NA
TGTGCCAGCAGTTTCACTAGCGGGGGAGAGACCCAGTACTTC
CASSFTSGGETQYF
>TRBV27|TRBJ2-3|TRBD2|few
TGTGCCAGCAATCCACTAGCGGGGGAGGGGGATACGCAGTATTTT
CASNPLAGEGDTQYF
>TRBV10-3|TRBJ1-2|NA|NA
TGTGCCATCAAAGGTAACAGGGATAATGGCTACACCTTC
CAIKGNRDNGYTF
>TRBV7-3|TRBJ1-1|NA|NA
TGTGCCAGCAGCCTTAACCCCAGTTTTAACACTGAAGCTTTCTTT
CASSLNPSFNTEAFF
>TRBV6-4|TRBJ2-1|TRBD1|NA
TGTGCCAGCAGTGTAAAACAGGGGGCCTCAGCTAATGAGCAGTTCTTC
CASSVKQGASANEQFF
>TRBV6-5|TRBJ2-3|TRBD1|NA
TGTGCCAGCAGTAGGGACAGGGAGGAGTTCGATACGCAGTATTTT
CASSRDREEFDTQYF
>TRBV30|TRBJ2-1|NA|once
TGTGCCTGGAGTCCCCTAAATGAGCAGTTCTTC
CAWSPLNEQFF
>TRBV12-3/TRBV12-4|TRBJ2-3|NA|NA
TGTGCCAGCAGTTTCTTAGATACGCAGTATTTT
CASSFLDTQYF
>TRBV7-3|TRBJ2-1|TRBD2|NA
TGTGCCAGCAGCTTTGGACTAGCGGGAGATAGTGAGCAGTTCTTC
CASSFGLAGDSEQFF
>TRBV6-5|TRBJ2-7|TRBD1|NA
TGTGCCAGCAGTTCCCGAGGACAGGGTTGGTACGAGCAGTACTTC
CASSSRGQGWYEQYF
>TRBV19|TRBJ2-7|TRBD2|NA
TGTGCCAGTAGTGTTAGGGGACTAGGAACTGTCGAGCAGTACTTC
CASSVRGLGTVEQYF
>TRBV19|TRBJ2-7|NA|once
TGTGCCAGTAGACCGACACGGACGGGAGAGCAGTACTTC
CASRPTRTGEQYF
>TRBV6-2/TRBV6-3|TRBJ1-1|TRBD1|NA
TGTGCCAGCAGTGGGGGAATTACAGGGGACACTGAAGCTTTCTTT
CASSGGITGDTEAFF
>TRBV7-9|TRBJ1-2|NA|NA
TGTGCCAGCAGCTTAACCAGGGGCGATGGCTACACCTTC
CASSLTRGDGYTF
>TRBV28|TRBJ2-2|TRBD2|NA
TGTGCCAGCAGTTTAGGGGGGGAGAACACCGGGGAGCTGTTTTTT
CASSLGGENTGELFF
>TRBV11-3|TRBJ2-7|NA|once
TGTGCCAGCAGCTCAACTAGTGTGGGGAACGAGCAGTACTTC
CASSSTSVGNEQYF
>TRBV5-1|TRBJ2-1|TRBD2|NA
TGCGCCAGCAGCTTGACACCGGGACTAGCGGACAATGAGCAGTTCTTC
CASSLTPGLADNEQFF
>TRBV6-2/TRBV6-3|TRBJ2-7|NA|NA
TGTGCCAGCAGTTACGATGCAGGGATCTCCTACGAGCAGTACTTC
CASSYDAGISYEQYF
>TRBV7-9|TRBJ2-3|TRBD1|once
TGTGCCAGCAGCTTCGGACAGGGGGCGACAGATACGCAGTATTTT
CASSFGQGATDTQYF
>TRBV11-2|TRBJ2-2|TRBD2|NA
TGTGCCAGCAGGAATAGCGGGCAAAACACCGGGGAGCTGTTTTTT
CASRNSGQNTGELFF
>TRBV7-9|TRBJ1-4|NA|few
TGTGCCAGCAGCCCCAGGACAGATAATGAAAAACTGTTTTTT
CASSPRTDNEKLFF
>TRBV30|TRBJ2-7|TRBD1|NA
TGTGCCGCTGCACGACAGGGGGGGGACGAGCAGTACTTC
CAAARQGGDEQYF